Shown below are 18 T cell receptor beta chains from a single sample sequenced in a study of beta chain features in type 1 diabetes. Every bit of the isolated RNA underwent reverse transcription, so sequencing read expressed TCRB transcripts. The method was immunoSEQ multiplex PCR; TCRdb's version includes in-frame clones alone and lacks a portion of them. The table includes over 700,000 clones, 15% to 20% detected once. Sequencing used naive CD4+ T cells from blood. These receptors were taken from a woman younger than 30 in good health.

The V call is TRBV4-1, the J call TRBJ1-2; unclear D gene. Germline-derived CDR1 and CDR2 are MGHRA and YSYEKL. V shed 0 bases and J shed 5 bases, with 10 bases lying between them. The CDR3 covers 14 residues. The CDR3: CASSQDRTDYGYTF. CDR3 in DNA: TGCGCCAGCAGCCAAGATCGTACGGATTATGGCTACACCTTC.

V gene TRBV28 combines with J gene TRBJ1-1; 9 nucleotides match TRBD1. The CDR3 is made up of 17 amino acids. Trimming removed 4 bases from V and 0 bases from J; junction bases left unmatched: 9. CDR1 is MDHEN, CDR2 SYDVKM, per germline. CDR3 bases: TGTGCCAGCAGTTCCGGGGACAGGGCTGGGTTGAACACTGAAGCTTTCTTT. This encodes CASSSGDRAGLNTEAFF.

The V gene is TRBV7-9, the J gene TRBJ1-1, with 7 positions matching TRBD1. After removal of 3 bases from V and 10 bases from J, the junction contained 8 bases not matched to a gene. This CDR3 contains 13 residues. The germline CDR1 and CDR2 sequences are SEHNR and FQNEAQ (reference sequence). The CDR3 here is CASSFGGGRIAFF. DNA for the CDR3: TGTGCCAGCAGCTTCGGAGGGGGCCGGATAGCTTTCTTT.

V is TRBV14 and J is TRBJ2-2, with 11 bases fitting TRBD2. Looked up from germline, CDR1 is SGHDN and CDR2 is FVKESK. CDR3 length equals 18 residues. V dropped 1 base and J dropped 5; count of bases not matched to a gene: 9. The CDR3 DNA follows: TGTGCCAGCAGCCAAGCAATACTAGCGGGAGTCGGGACCGGGGAGCTGTTTTTT. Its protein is CASSQAILAGVGTGELFF.

This chain's CDR3 is CASSLAGTSGSGETQYF. In DNA form, the CDR3 reads TGTGCCAGCAGCTTAGCCGGGACTAGCGGGAGTGGAGAGACCCAGTACTTC. The chain couples TRBV7-2 to TRBJ2-5; TRBD2 agrees at 14 bases. V was pared by 0 bases and J by 4 bases, with 4 bases of the junction left unmatched. The CDR3 length is 17 residues. Germline CDR1 SGHTA, CDR2 FQGNSA.

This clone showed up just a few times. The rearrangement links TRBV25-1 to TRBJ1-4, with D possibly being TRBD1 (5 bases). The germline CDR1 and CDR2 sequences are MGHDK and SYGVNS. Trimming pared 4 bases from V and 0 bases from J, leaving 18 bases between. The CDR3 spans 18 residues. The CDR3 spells CASSARGSGYATNEKLFF. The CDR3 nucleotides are TGTGCCAGCAGTGCCCGGGGGTCCGGGTACGCAACTAATGAAAAACTGTTTTTT.

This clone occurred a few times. The CDR3 protein is CASSLIGVNEQFF. CDR3 coding DNA: TGTGCCAGCAGCTTAATCGGAGTAAATGAGCAGTTCTTC. The chain employs TRBV7-2 and TRBJ2-1; D gene ambiguous. The CDR3 is 13 amino acids. The V gene lost 2 bases and the J gene lost 7 bases, with 9 bases spanning the gap. Germline V gives CDR1 SGHTA, CDR2 FQGNSA.

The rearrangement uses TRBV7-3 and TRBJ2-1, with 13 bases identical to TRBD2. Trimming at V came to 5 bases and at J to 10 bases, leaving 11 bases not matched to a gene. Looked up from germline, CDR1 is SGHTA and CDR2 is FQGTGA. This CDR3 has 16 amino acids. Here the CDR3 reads CASSPNPGLAGKEQFF. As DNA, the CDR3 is TGTGCCAGCAGCCCAAACCCGGGACTAGCGGGAAAAGAGCAGTTCTTC.

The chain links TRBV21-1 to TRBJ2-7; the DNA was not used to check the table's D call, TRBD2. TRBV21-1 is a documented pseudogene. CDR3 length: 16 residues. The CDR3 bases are TGTGCCAGCAGCAAAGGAGGGCGACTAGATCGCGACGAGCAGTACTTC. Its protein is CASSKGGRLDRDEQYF.

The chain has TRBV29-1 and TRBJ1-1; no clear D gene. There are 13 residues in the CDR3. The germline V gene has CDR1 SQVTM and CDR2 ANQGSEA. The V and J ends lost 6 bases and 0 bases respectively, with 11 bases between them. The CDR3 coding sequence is TGCAGCGTGGGAGACGGGTTGAACACTGAAGCTTTCTTT. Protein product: CSVGDGLNTEAFF.

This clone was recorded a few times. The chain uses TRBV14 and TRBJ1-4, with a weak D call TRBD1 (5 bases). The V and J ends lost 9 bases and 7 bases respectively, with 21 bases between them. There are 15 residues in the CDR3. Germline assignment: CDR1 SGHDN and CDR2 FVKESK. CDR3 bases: TGTGCCAGACACGGACATTATCGAGTAGCTGAAAAACTGTTTTTT. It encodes CARHGHYRVAEKLFF.

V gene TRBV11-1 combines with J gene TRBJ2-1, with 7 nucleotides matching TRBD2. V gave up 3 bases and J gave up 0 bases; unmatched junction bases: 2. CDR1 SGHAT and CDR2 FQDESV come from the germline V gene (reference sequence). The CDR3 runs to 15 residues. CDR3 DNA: TGTGCCAGCAGCTTTGGGGAGGGCTCCTACAATGAGCAGTTCTTC. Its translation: CASSFGEGSYNEQFF.

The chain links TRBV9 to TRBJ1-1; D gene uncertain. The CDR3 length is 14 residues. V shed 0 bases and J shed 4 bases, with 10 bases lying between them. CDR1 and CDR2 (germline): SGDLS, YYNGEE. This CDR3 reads CASSVEIRSTEAFF. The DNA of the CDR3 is TGTGCCAGCAGCGTAGAGATACGGAGCACTGAAGCTTTCTTT.

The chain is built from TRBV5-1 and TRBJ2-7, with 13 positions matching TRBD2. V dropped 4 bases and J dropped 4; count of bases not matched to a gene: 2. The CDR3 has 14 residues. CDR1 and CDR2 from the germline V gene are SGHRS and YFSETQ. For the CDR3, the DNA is TGCGCCAGCAGCATGGGACTAGCGGGATACGAGCAGTACTTC. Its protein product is CASSMGLAGYEQYF. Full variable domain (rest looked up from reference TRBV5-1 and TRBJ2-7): KAGVTQTPRYLIKTRGQQVTLSCSPISGHRSVSWYQQTPGQGLQFLFEYFSETQRNKGNFPGRFSGRQFSNSRSEMNVSTLELGDSALYLCASSMGLAGYEQYFGPGTRLTVT.

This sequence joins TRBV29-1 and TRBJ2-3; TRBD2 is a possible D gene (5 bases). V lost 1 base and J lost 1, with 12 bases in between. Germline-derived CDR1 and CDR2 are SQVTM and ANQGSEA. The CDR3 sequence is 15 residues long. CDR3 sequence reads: CSVEGGGGGTDTQYF. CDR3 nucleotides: TGCAGCGTTGAAGGCGGCGGAGGCGGCACAGATACGCAGTATTTT.

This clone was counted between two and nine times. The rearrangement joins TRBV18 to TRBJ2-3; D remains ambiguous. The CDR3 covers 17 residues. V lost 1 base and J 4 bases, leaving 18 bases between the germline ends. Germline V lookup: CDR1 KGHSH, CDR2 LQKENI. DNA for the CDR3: TGTGCCAGCTCACCACTCTCGAGAACGAGGTTCCCAGATACGCAGTATTTT. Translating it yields CASSPLSRTRFPDTQYF.

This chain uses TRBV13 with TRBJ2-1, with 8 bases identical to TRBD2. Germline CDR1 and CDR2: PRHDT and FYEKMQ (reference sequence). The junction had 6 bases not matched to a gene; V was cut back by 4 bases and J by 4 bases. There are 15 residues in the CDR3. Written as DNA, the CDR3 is TGTGCCAGCAGCTCGGGACTAGGGGGTTACAATGAGCAGTTCTTC. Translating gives CASSSGLGGYNEQFF.

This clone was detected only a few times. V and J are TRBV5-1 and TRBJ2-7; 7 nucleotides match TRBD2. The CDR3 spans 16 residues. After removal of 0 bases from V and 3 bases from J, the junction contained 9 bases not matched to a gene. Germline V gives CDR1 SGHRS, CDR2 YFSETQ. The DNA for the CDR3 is TGCGCCAGCAGCTTGGCAGGTCGGGGGGTCGGCTACGAGCAGTACTTC. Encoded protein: CASSLAGRGVGYEQYF. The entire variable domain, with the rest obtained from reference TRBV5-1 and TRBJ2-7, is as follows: KAGVTQTPRYLIKTRGQQVTLSCSPISGHRSVSWYQQTPGQGLQFLFEYFSETQRNKGNFPGRFSGRQFSNSRSEMNVSTLELGDSALYLCASSLAGRGVGYEQYFGPGTRLTVT.